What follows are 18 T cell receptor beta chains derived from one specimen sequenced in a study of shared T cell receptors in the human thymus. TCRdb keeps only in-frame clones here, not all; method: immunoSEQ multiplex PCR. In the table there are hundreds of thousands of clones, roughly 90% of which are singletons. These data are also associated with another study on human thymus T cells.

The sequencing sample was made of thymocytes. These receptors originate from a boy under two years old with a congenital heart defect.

The CDR3 region is CASSLALTNLAGKTQYF. CDR3 DNA sequence: TGCGCCAGCAGCTTGGCTCTAACCAATCTAGCGGGAAAGACCCAGTACTTC. This chain joins TRBV5-1 and TRBJ2-5; 9 bases are shared with TRBD2. This CDR3 is built from 17 residues. Germline CDR1 SGHRS, CDR2 YFSETQ. The V and J ends lost 0 bases and 6 bases, in that order; junction bases with no gene match: 12.

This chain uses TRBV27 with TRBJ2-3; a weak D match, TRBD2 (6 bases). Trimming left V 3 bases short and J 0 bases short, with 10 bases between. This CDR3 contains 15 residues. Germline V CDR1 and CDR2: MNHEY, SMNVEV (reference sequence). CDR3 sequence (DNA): TGTGCCAGCAGTTTGAGCGGGCAGAGCACAGATACGCAGTATTTT. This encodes CASSLSGQSTDTQYF.

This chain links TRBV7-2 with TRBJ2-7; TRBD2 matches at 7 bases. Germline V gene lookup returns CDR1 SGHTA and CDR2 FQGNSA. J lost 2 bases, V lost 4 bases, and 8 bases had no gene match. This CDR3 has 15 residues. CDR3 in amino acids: CASSSLSGWTYEQYF. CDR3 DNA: TGTGCCAGCAGCTCACTTAGCGGGTGGACCTACGAGCAGTACTTC.

DNA of the CDR3: TGTGCCAGTAGTATAGAGTCTCGGGGGCAGCCCCAGCATTTT. Translation: CASSIESRGQPQHF. The chain recombines TRBV19 with TRBJ1-5; tentative D call: TRBD1 (5 bases). Trimming removed 0 bases from V and 7 bases from J, with 10 bases in between. The CDR3 is 14 residues long. Germline CDR1 and CDR2: LNHDA and SQIVND (reference sequence).

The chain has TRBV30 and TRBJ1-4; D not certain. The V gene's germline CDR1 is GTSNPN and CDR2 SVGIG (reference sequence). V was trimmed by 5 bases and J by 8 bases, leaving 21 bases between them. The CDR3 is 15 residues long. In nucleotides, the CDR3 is TGTGCCTGGCAACGGGATGGGGTAGTACAAGAAAAACTGTTTTTT. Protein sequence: CAWQRDGVVQEKLFF.

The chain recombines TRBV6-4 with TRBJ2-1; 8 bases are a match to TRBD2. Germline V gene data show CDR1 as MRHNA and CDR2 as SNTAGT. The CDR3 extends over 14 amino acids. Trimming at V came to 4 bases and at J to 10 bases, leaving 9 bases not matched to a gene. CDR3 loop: CASSVKSGRGEQFF. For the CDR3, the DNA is TGTGCCAGCAGTGTTAAGTCCGGGAGGGGCGAGCAGTTCTTC.

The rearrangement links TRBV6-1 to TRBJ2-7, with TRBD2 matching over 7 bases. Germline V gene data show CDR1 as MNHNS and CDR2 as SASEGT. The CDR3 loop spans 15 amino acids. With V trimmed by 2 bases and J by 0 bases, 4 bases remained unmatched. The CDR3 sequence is CASSERWGGSYEQYF. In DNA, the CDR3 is TGTGCCAGCAGTGAAAGGTGGGGGGGCTCCTACGAGCAGTACTTC.

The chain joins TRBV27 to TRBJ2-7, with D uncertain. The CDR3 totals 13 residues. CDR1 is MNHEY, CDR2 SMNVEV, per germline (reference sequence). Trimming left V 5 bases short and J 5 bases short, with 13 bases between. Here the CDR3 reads CASSPLPLHEQYF. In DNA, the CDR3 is TGTGCCAGCAGTCCCCTCCCCCTACACGAGCAGTACTTC.

The CDR3 DNA sequence: TGTGCCAGCAGTTACCAGGGTAGCAATCAGCCCCAGCATTTT. Residues: CASSYQGSNQPQHF. This chain joins TRBV28 and TRBJ1-5, with D maybe TRBD1 (5 bases). Deletions cut 4 bases from V and 0 bases from J, with 7 bases between. The CDR3 contains 14 residues. Germline V gives CDR1 MDHEN, CDR2 SYDVKM.

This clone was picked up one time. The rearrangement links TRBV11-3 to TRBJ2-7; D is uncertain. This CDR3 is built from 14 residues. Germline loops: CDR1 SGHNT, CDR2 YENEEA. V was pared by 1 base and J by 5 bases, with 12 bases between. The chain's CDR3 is CASSLGSRVHEQYF. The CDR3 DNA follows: TGTGCCAGCAGCTTAGGGTCCCGGGTACACGAGCAGTACTTC.

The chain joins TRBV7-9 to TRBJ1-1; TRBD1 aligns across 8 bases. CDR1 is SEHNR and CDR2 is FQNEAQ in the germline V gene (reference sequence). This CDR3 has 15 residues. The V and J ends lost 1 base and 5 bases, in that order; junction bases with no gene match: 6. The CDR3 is CASSLVRRGRTEAFF. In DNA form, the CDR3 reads TGTGCCAGCAGCTTAGTACGCAGGGGGCGTACTGAAGCTTTCTTT.

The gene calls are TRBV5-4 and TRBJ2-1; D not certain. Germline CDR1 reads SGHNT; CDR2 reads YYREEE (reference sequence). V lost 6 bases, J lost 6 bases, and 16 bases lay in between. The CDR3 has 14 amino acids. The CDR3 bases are TGTGCCAGCAACCAACGAGCGAAGGTCAATGAGCAGTTCTTC. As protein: CASNQRAKVNEQFF.

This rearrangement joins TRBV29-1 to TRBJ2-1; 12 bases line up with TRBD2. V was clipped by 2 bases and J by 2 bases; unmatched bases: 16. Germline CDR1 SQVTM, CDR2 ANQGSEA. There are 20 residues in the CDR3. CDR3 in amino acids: CSVESPLTSGSLGPYNEQFF. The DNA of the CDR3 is TGCAGCGTTGAATCTCCTTTGACTAGCGGGAGCTTAGGGCCCTACAATGAGCAGTTCTTC.

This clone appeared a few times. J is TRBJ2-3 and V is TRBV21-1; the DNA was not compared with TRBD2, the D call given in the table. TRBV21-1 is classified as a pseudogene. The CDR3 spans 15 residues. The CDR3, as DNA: TGTGCCAGCAGCCGCCGATTAGCTAGCACAGATACGCAGTATTTT. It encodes CASSRRLASTDTQYF.

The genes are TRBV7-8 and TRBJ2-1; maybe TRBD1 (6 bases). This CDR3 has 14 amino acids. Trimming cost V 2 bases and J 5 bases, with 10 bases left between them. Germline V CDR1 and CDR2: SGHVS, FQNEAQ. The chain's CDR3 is CASSLRTANNEQFF. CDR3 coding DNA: TGTGCCAGCAGCTTAAGGACAGCGAACAATGAGCAGTTCTTC.

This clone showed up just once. The CDR3 region has the DNA TGTGCCAGCAGATCCGGGACTAGCGGGACAGGGAACACCGGGGAGCTGTTTTTT. It is translated as CASRSGTSGTGNTGELFF. The chain combines TRBV2 with TRBJ2-2; 13 bases are shared with TRBD2. Germline assignment: CDR1 SNHLY and CDR2 FYNNEI. With 6 bases clipped from V and 1 base from J, the junction kept 8 bases outside the gene matches. The CDR3 is made up of 18 amino acids.

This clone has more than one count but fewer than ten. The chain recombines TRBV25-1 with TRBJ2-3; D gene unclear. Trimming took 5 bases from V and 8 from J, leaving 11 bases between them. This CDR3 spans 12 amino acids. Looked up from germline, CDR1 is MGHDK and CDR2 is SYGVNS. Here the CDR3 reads CASSRLGVTQYF. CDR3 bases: TGTGCCAGCAGTCGACTCGGTGTTACGCAGTATTTT.

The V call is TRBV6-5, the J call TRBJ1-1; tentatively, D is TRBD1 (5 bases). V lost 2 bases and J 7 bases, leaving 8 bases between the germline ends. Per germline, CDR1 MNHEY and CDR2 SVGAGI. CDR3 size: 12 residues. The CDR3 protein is CASSYMQGEAFF. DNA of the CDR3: TGTGCCAGCAGTTACATGCAGGGTGAAGCTTTCTTT.